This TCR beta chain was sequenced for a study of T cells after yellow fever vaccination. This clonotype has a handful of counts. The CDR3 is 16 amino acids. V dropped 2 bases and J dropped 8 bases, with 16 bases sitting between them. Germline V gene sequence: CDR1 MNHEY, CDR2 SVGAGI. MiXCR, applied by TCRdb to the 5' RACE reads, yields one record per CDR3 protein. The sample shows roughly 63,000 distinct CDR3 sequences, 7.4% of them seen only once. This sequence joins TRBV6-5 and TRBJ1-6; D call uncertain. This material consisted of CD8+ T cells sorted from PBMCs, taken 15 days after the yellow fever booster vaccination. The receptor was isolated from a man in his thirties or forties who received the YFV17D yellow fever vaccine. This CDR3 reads CASSYTEDNAYSPLHF. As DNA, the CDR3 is TGTGCCAGCAGTTACACCGAAGACAATGCGTATTCACCCCTCCACTTT.